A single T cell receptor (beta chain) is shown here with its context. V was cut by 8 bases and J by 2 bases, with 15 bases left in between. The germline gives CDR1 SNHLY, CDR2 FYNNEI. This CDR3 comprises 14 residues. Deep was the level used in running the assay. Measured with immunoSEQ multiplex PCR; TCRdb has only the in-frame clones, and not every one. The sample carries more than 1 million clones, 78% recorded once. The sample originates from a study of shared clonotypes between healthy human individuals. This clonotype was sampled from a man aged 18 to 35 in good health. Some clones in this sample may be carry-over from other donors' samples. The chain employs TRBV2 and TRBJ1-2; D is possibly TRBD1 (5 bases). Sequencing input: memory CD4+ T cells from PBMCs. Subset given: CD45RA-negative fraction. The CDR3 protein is CASVMAGQNYGYTF. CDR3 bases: TGTGCCAGCGTTATGGCAGGGCAAAACTATGGCTACACCTTC. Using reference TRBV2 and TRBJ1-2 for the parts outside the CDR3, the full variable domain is EPEVTQTPSHQVTQMGQEVILRCVPISNHLYFYWYRQILGQKVEFLVSFYNNEISEKSEIFDDQFSVERPDGSNFTLKIRSTKLEDSAMYFCASVMAGQNYGYTFGSGTRLTVV.